A single T cell receptor (beta chain) is shown here with its context. The target antigen is unknown. This sample stems from a study of OX40 agonist ivuxolimab in advanced cancers. Background on the study: Ivuxolimab doses were 0.01, 0.1, 0.3, 1.5, 3 or 10 mg/kg every 2 weeks. Under the entry rules, prior anti-PD-1, anti-PD-L1 or anti-CTLA-4 therapy was allowed, and 35% to 40% had some. Study-wide results and caveats: The CD4+ and CD8+ T cells in the blood had expanded clonally by week 6 at 0.1 to 3.0 mg/kg.

The data were produced by immunoSEQ multiplex PCR, yet TCRdb's version contains in-frame clones alone and is incomplete. The repertoire holds approximately 70,000 clones, with over 75% as singletons. With autoimmune disease history or systemic immunosuppression, patients were excluded. Germline V CDR1 and CDR2: SGHAT, FQNNGV. This CDR3 has 16 residues. Trimming took 5 bases from V and 7 from J; bases not matched to a gene: 13. The chain joins TRBV11-2 to TRBJ2-1, with 8 nucleotides matching TRBD1. The TCR comes from an adult with an advanced solid tumor such as melanoma, head and neck, liver or kidney cancer. The sequencing here drew on CD4+ or CD8+ T cells sorted from blood, taken in a trial of the OX40 agonist ivuxolimab. The CDR3 reads CASSAMAPGTGNEQFF. CDR3 nucleotide sequence: TGTGCCAGCAGCGCAATGGCCCCCGGGACAGGTAATGAGCAGTTCTTC.